Below, one T cell receptor (beta chain) is given with its context. Antigen unknown. Some clones are missing from TCRdb's copy, which holds only in-frame ones; the method was immunoSEQ multiplex PCR. The sample holds about 65,000 clones, 70% to 90% seen once. The germline gives CDR1 SGHRS, CDR2 YFSETQ. Trimming cost V 0 bases and J 0 bases, with 12 bases left between them. The CDR3 extends over 16 amino acids. This entry is derived from a study of a mutant IDH1 vaccine in newly diagnosed glioma. Across the study: Eight vaccine doses were administered to patients at weeks 1, 3, 5, 7, 11, 15, 19 and 23. Earlier care involved radiotherapy, temozolomide, or both, and the majority received both. Vaccines began 4-6 weeks after radiotherapy alone, or with temozolomide cycles. Mean patient age was around 40 years; about 62% were male and approximately 38% female.

The time point denotes: week 23, last vaccination. Vaccine doses each comprised 300 ug of mutant IDH1 20-mer peptide, with topical imiquimod. Sequences were derived from PBMCs, sampled from a glioma patient whose treatment included an IDH1 peptide vaccine. The origin of this receptor is a man aged 30 to 45 with glioma. The rearrangement joins TRBV5-1 to TRBJ1-2; D not certain. DNA of the CDR3: TGCGCCAGCAGCTTGGTGGCCGGGGAGTCTAACTATGGCTACACCTTC. It codes for CASSLVAGESNYGYTF.